Each of the 19 T cell receptor beta chains below was sequenced from the same sample in a study of blood T cell repertoires in COVID-19. Libraries were prepared by immunoSEQ multiplex PCR; TCRdb keeps only in-frame clonotypes and omits some of them. Counted here are under 300,000 clones, 75% to 95% occurring once; the ten biggest clones make up approximately 2%. Sequenced sample: PBMCs or T cells enriched from blood (not recorded which). The receptors stem from a woman between 18 and 29 years old who had recovered from COVID-19.

The chain couples TRBV6-5 to TRBJ1-2, with 7 positions matching TRBD1. V was clipped by 2 bases and J by 7 bases; unmatched bases: 4. The CDR3 has 13 residues. CDR1 and CDR2 (germline): MNHEY, SVGAGI. The CDR3 region is CASSYGTVGGYTF. CDR3 coding DNA: TGTGCCAGCAGTTACGGGACAGTCGGTGGCTACACCTTC.

This sequence joins TRBV24-1 and TRBJ1-1; D is possibly TRBD1 (6 bases). The CDR3 is made up of 15 amino acids. CDR1 KGHDR and CDR2 SFDVKD come from the germline V gene. Trimming stripped 3 bases from V and 7 bases from J, with 17 bases between. The CDR3 region is CATSDGEGFRGEAFF. The CDR3 DNA sequence: TGTGCCACCAGTGATGGAGAAGGTTTCAGGGGTGAAGCTTTCTTT.

The chain couples TRBV7-2 to TRBJ1-1; 9 positions match TRBD1. J lost 4 bases, V lost 5 bases, and 5 bases had no gene match. From germline, CDR1 is SGHTA and CDR2 FQGNSA. CDR3 length: 14 amino acids. The CDR3: CASSIWDRVTEAFF. CDR3 DNA: TGTGCCAGCAGCATTTGGGACAGGGTCACTGAAGCTTTCTTT.

This chain joins TRBV7-2 and TRBJ1-4, with 10 bases fitting TRBD1. CDR1 and CDR2 (germline): SGHTA, FQGNSA. The CDR3 has 16 amino acids. V lost 5 bases to trimming and J lost 0 bases; unmatched junction nucleotides: 3. The CDR3 loop reads CASSRTGGATNEKLFF. In DNA, the CDR3 is TGTGCCAGCAGCCGGACAGGGGGTGCAACTAATGAAAAACTGTTTTTT.

This chain joins TRBV7-8 and TRBJ2-2; no definite D call. The V end lost 4 bases, the J end lost 6 bases, and 12 bases lay between the germline ends. Germline lookup yields CDR1 SGHVS and CDR2 FQNEAQ. The CDR3 is 14 residues long. The CDR3 loop is CASSSIGQSGELFF. The CDR3 nucleotides are TGTGCCAGCAGCTCAATTGGGCAGTCCGGGGAGCTGTTTTTT.

This clone has a single count. The chain carries TRBV27 and TRBJ1-4; TRBD1 is a possible D gene (5 bases). This CDR3 has 16 amino acids. Germline loops: CDR1 MNHEY, CDR2 SMNVEV (reference sequence). V lost 7 bases and J lost 2, with 17 bases in between. CDR3 residues: CASKRGIQTTNEKLFF. CDR3 DNA: TGTGCCAGCAAACGGGGGATCCAAACCACTAATGAAAAACTGTTTTTT. The entire variable domain, with the rest obtained from reference TRBV27 and TRBJ1-4, is as follows: EAQVTQNPRYLITVTGKKLTVTCSQNMNHEYMSWYRQDPGLGLRQIYYSMNVEVTDKGDVPEGYKVSRKEKRNFPLILESPSPNQTSLYFCASKRGIQTTNEKLFFGSGTQLSVL.

The chain combines TRBV19 with TRBJ2-2, with TRBD1 matching 11 bases. CDR1 and CDR2 from the germline V gene are LNHDA and SQIVND (reference sequence). There are 13 residues in the CDR3. The V gene end was trimmed by 9 bases and the J gene end by 5 bases; junction bases not matched to a gene: 2. CDR3 nucleotide sequence: TGTGCCAGCGGACAGGGGGCGACCGGGGAGCTGTTTTTT. Protein product: CASGQGATGELFF.

V and J are TRBV12-5 and TRBJ2-5; D may be TRBD2 (5 bases). V was trimmed by 7 bases and J by 0 bases, leaving 15 bases between them. Germline lookup yields CDR1 LGHNT and CDR2 FRNRAP. CDR3 size: 15 residues. The CDR3 sequence is CASALRPGYQETQYF. CDR3 sequence (DNA): TGTGCTAGTGCTCTCCGACCGGGGTACCAAGAGACCCAGTACTTC.

The V call is TRBV19, the J call TRBJ1-1; perhaps TRBD1 as D (5 bases). The CDR3 sequence is 15 residues long. CDR1 and CDR2 from the germline V gene are LNHDA and SQIVND (reference sequence). The V end lost 0 bases, the J end lost 0 bases, and 8 bases lay between the germline ends. CDR3: CASSIDKGMNTEAFF. CDR3 sequence (DNA): TGTGCCAGTAGTATAGATAAGGGGATGAACACTGAAGCTTTCTTT.

The V call is TRBV5-1, the J call TRBJ2-5; D perhaps matches TRBD2 (5 bases). CDR3 size: 14 residues. The germline V gene encodes CDR1 SGHRS and CDR2 YFSETQ. Trimming left V 4 bases short and J 9 bases short, with 19 bases between. CDR3 loop: CASSKNPTAGAQYF. CDR3 nucleotide sequence: TGCGCCAGCAGCAAAAACCCGACGGCCGGGGCCCAGTACTTC. The full variable domain, completed using reference TRBV5-1 and TRBJ2-5, is KAGVTQTPRYLIKTRGQQVTLSCSPISGHRSVSWYQQTPGQGLQFLFEYFSETQRNKGNFPGRFSGRQFSNSRSEMNVSTLELGDSALYLCASSKNPTAGAQYFGPGTRLLVL.

The chain recombines TRBV9 with TRBJ1-3; unclear D gene. The CDR3 loop spans 17 amino acids. V lost 3 bases and J 1 base, leaving 17 bases between the germline ends. The germline CDR1 and CDR2 sequences are SGDLS and YYNGEE. In DNA, the CDR3 is TGTGCCAGCAGCGCCGCCCCGAGACTCCGGTCTGGAAACACCATATATTTT. Translated: CASSAAPRLRSGNTIYF.

The CDR3 DNA reads TGCGCCAGCAGCCAACTGGGACTGAGCAATCAGCCCCAGCATTTT. This codes for CASSQLGLSNQPQHF. This rearrangement joins TRBV4-1 to TRBJ1-5; weak D call: TRBD1 (5 bases). The CDR3 extends over 15 amino acids. Germline assignment: CDR1 MGHRA and CDR2 YSYEKL. V gave up 2 bases and J gave up 1 base, with 9 bases separating them.

V is TRBV6-5 and J is TRBJ1-5; D may be TRBD1 (5 bases). Germline V gene lookup returns CDR1 MNHEY and CDR2 SVGAGI. The germline V and J ends were trimmed by 0 bases and 6 bases, with 9 bases remaining between them. The CDR3 is 14 residues long. The chain's CDR3 is CASSYSGEGQPQHF. The CDR3 DNA sequence: TGTGCCAGCAGTTACTCGGGGGAGGGTCAGCCCCAGCATTTT.

This chain links TRBV7-2 with TRBJ2-7, with TRBD1 as a possible D gene (5 bases). Germline CDR1 reads SGHTA; CDR2 reads FQGNSA. This CDR3 region has 18 residues. The V end was cut by 1 base, the J end by 5 bases, with 24 bases between. Here the CDR3 reads CASSLEWSALHDSDEQYF. As DNA, the CDR3 is TGTGCCAGCAGCTTAGAGTGGTCGGCTTTACACGACAGCGACGAGCAGTACTTC. Drawing the rest from reference TRBV7-2 and TRBJ2-7, the complete variable domain is GAGVSQSPSNKVTEKGKDVELRCDPISGHTALYWYRQSLGQGLEFLIYFQGNSAPDKSGLPSDRFSAERTGGSVSTLTIQRTQQEDSAVYLCASSLEWSALHDSDEQYFGPGTRLTVT.

The chain joins TRBV5-6 to TRBJ1-1; D is undetermined. In germline, CDR1 is SGHDT, CDR2 YYEEEE. V gave up 2 bases and J gave up 1 base, with 15 bases separating them. The CDR3 has 16 amino acids. CDR3 in amino acids: CASSFGSNTRNTEAFF. DNA of the CDR3: TGTGCCAGCAGCTTTGGCTCCAATACACGGAACACTGAAGCTTTCTTT.

The chain links TRBV5-1 to TRBJ1-1, with D possibly matching TRBD1 (6 bases). The V end was cut by 0 bases, the J end by 4 bases, with 16 bases between. The CDR3 runs 16 residues. Germline V gene sequence: CDR1 SGHRS, CDR2 YFSETQ. This CDR3 reads CASSLGSLSDSTEAFF. The CDR3 DNA is TGCGCCAGCAGCTTGGGGAGCTTATCGGACAGCACTGAAGCTTTCTTT.

V is TRBV5-8 and J is TRBJ1-2, with a tentative D call TRBD1 (6 bases). CDR1 is SGHTS and CDR2 is YDEGEE in the germline V gene. Trimming pared 1 base from V and 6 bases from J, leaving 13 bases between. The CDR3 is made up of 14 amino acids. The CDR3, as DNA: TGTGCCAGCAGCTTGAGGGGGAAAGGGGATGGCTACACCTTC. Translation gives CASSLRGKGDGYTF. Together with reference TRBV5-8 and TRBJ1-2, the CDR3 gives the full variable domain: EAGVTQSPTHLIKTRGQQATLRCSPISGHTSVYWYQQALGLGLQFLLWYDEGEERNRGNFPPRFSGRQFPNYSSELNVNALELEDSALYLCASSLRGKGDGYTFGSGTRLTVV.

V usage is TRBV2 and J usage is TRBJ2-1, with 11 bases lining up with TRBD2. Germline CDR1 is SNHLY and CDR2 is FYNNEI. CDR3 length: 15 residues. Unmatched junction bases numbered 7, after V lost 7 bases and J lost 5 bases. CDR3 region: CASTNPGLADNEQFF. The CDR3 nucleotides read TGTGCCAGCACAAACCCGGGACTAGCGGACAATGAGCAGTTCTTC.

The chain carries TRBV7-6 and TRBJ2-7; TRBD2 might be the D (5 bases). V dropped 5 bases and J dropped 7 bases, with 15 bases sitting between them. Germline V gene lookup returns CDR1 SGHVS and CDR2 FNYEAQ. This CDR3 has 13 residues. The CDR3 loop reads CASSPAESGEQYF. The CDR3 coding sequence is TGTGCCAGCAGCCCAGCAGAGTCGGGGGAGCAGTACTTC.